The 9 T cell receptor beta chains in this list originate from one sample, sequenced in a study of response to subunit inactivated influenza vaccine. TCRdb redid the calling of the RT-PCR reads with MiXCR, one entry per CDR3 protein. The sample lists over 150,000 distinct CDR3 sequences, about 9.3% occurring once. The sequencing used non-naive T cells sorted from PBMCs, collected on the day of vaccination. The receptors come from a man between 50 and 59 years old who received an inactivated influenza vaccine.

This chain connects TRBV6-4 to TRBJ2-3, with unresolved D. Per germline, CDR1 MRHNA and CDR2 SNTAGT. CDR3 length: 13 amino acids. Trimming stripped 3 bases from V and 2 bases from J, with 6 bases between. In nucleotides, the CDR3 is TGTGCCAGCAGTGAGCAGGCCACAGATACGCAGTATTTT. It is translated as CASSEQATDTQYF.

V gene TRBV15 combines with J gene TRBJ2-7; possibly TRBD1 for D (5 bases). The CDR3 spans 13 residues. V was trimmed by 0 bases and J by 3 bases, leaving 6 bases between them. CDR1 and CDR2 from the germline V gene are LNHNV and YYDKDF (reference sequence). This CDR3 is CATSRDRGYEQYF. The CDR3 region has the DNA TGTGCCACCAGCAGAGATAGGGGCTACGAGCAGTACTTC.

There are many counts of this clonotype. The chain uses TRBV6-1 and TRBJ2-7; 7 bases align to TRBD2. V lost 8 bases to trimming and J lost 0 bases; unmatched junction nucleotides: 7. CDR1 MNHNS and CDR2 SASEGT come from the germline V gene. CDR3 length: 14 residues. CDR3 DNA sequence: TGTGCCAGCGGGGAGGGCAGGGTCTCCTACGAGCAGTACTTC. Residues: CASGEGRVSYEQYF.

The V gene is TRBV7-9, the J gene TRBJ1-2, with D hard to call. Trimming took off 1 base at V and 4 bases at J, with 13 bases between the two ends. The germline V gene has CDR1 SEHNR and CDR2 FQNEAQ (reference sequence). CDR3 length: 15 amino acids. The CDR3 bases are TGTGCCAGCAGCTTAGGAGGTGGGAGCGCCTATGGCTACACCTTC. This encodes CASSLGGGSAYGYTF.

This clonotype turned up a few times. V is TRBV7-9 and J is TRBJ2-7; 13 bases agree with TRBD2. Germline CDR1 and CDR2: SEHNR and FQNEAQ (reference sequence). This CDR3 region has 15 residues. V shed 8 bases, J shed 2 bases, and the junction held 6 bases outside the gene matches. The DNA for the CDR3 is TGTGCCAGCGGAGGACTAGCGGGGGTAACCTACGAGCAGTACTTC. It translates to CASGGLAGVTYEQYF.

The V and J genes are TRBV4-3 and TRBJ2-4; a possible D gene is TRBD2 (6 bases). The V end was cut by 0 bases, the J end by 0 bases, with 15 bases between. This CDR3 contains 18 residues. Germline values: CDR1 LGHNA, CDR2 YSLEER. CDR3 protein: CASSQEWRRGAAKNIQYF. The DNA of the CDR3 is TGCGCCAGCAGCCAAGAATGGAGGCGGGGCGCAGCCAAAAACATTCAGTACTTC.

V gene TRBV10-3 combines with J gene TRBJ2-5; 12 nucleotides match TRBD2. Germline CDR1 reads ENHRY; CDR2 reads SYGVKD. This CDR3 has 16 residues. V trimming: 4 bases; J trimming: 5 bases; junction bases outside the gene matches: 8. In nucleotides, the CDR3 is TGTGCCATCAGTGGGCGACTAGCGGGAGAGGAGGAGACCCAGTACTTC. This gives the protein CAISGRLAGEEETQYF.

This sequence joins TRBV11-2 and TRBJ1-6, with TRBD1 as a possible D gene (5 bases). The V end lost 6 bases, the J end lost 6 bases, and 12 bases lay between the germline ends. The CDR3 is 14 amino acids. Germline assignment: CDR1 SGHAT and CDR2 FQNNGV. CDR3 nucleotide sequence: TGTGCCAGCAGTCGACAGCTGTCTAATTCACCCCTCCACTTT. Translation: CASSRQLSNSPLHF. The complete variable domain, with remaining parts taken from reference TRBV11-2 and TRBJ1-6, reads EAGVAQSPRYKIIEKRQSVAFWCNPISGHATLYWYQQILGQGPKLLIQFQNNGVVDDSQLPKDRFSAERLKGVDSTLKIQPAKLEDSAVYLCASSRQLSNSPLHFGNGTRLTVT.

This clonotype was seen only a few times. The chain employs TRBV12-3 or TRBV12-4 and TRBJ2-2; tentative D call: TRBD2 (6 bases). Trimming took 10 bases from V and 2 from J, leaving 14 bases between them. This CDR3 region has 14 residues. CDR3 in amino acids: CATQVSGNTGELFF. The CDR3 DNA is TGTGCCACCCAGGTTAGCGGTAACACCGGGGAGCTGTTTTTT.